The 18 T cell receptor beta chains listed next were all sequenced from one sample in a study of blood T cell repertoires in COVID-19. Using immunoSEQ multiplex PCR, the repertoire was profiled, and TCRdb retains in-frame clones only, with some absent. The table has under 70,000 clones, 87% seen once. The sequencing input was peripheral blood. The receptors originated from a young woman with acute or convalescent COVID-19.

The chain combines TRBV27 with TRBJ1-6; TRBD1 agrees at 7 bases. This CDR3 contains 15 residues. The germline V gene encodes CDR1 MNHEY and CDR2 SMNVEV (reference sequence). Trimming took 2 bases from V and 10 from J; bases not matched to a gene: 8. The CDR3 region has the DNA TGTGCCAGCAGTTTAGTTCAGGGGGTCGGATCACCCCTCCACTTT. Translated, it gives CASSLVQGVGSPLHF.

This chain links TRBV4-1 with TRBJ2-2, with 13 bases matching TRBD2. The CDR3 has 19 amino acids. The ends lost 3 bases at V and 6 bases at J; junction bases unmatched: 13. The germline V gene has CDR1 MGHRA and CDR2 YSYEKL. The CDR3 region has the DNA TGCGCCAGCAGCCACTCCAGGGGACTAGCGGGATATTTTTCCGGGGAGCTGTTTTTT. Amino acid sequence: CASSHSRGLAGYFSGELFF.

This rearrangement joins TRBV12-3 or TRBV12-4 to TRBJ1-5, with D perhaps TRBD1 (5 bases). The V end was cut by 5 bases, the J end by 4 bases, with 9 bases between. CDR3 length: 13 amino acids. In DNA form, the CDR3 reads TGTGCCAGCAGTACAGACAGAAATCAGCCCCAGCATTTT. Translated: CASSTDRNQPQHF.

A single count supports this clone. The chain has TRBV15 and TRBJ2-5; TRBD2 matches 10 bases. This CDR3 region has 17 residues. The ends lost 0 bases at V and 4 bases at J; junction bases unmatched: 8. CDR1 and CDR2 from the germline V gene are LNHNV and YYDKDF (reference sequence). The CDR3 is CATSRDLVSGGRETQYF. The CDR3 coding sequence is TGTGCCACCAGCAGAGATCTGGTTAGCGGGGGGAGAGAGACCCAGTACTTC.

This chain joins TRBV5-4 and TRBJ2-7, with a tentative D call TRBD2 (6 bases). The CDR3 totals 14 residues. Germline CDR1 reads SGHNT; CDR2 reads YYREEE (reference sequence). V lost 0 bases to trimming and J lost 3 bases, with 10 bases between them. Here the CDR3 reads CASSLEVGGYEQYF. The CDR3 nucleotides read TGTGCCAGCAGCTTGGAGGTGGGGGGCTACGAGCAGTACTTC.

The J gene is TRBJ1-5, the V gene TRBV5-5; D is possibly TRBD1 (6 bases). The CDR3 consists of 15 residues. Looked up from germline, CDR1 is SGHKS and CDR2 is YYEKEE (reference sequence). Trimming pared 1 base from V and 2 bases from J, leaving 10 bases between. The CDR3 sequence is CASSLRAGGNQPQHF. CDR3 coding DNA: TGTGCCAGCAGCTTGCGGGCAGGGGGCAATCAGCCCCAGCATTTT.

This clone was seen a single time. The CDR3 DNA reads as TGTGCCAGCAGCCAAAACAGGGCCTCCCCCTATGGCTACACCTTC. Protein product: CASSQNRASPYGYTF. The chain is built from TRBV3-1 (or the pseudogene TRBV3-2) and TRBJ1-2; TRBD1 is a possible D gene (6 bases). Looked up from germline, CDR1 is LGHDT and CDR2 is YNNKEL (reference sequence). The CDR3 runs 15 residues. V gave up 2 bases and J gave up 4 bases, with 14 bases separating them.

The CDR3 loop reads CASGQVGRKETQYF. CDR3 coding DNA: TGTGCCAGCGGACAGGTTGGGAGAAAAGAGACCCAGTACTTC. The chain employs TRBV5-6 and TRBJ2-5; 7 nucleotides align to TRBD1. The CDR3 is 14 residues long. Germline CDR1 SGHDT, CDR2 YYEEEE. Losses at the gene ends were 7 bases for V and 3 bases for J; bases not matched to a gene: 9.

The chain recombines TRBV27 with TRBJ2-1, with TRBD2 matching 7 bases. V lost 7 bases and J lost 2; bases outside the gene matches: 8. Germline V gene lookup returns CDR1 MNHEY and CDR2 SMNVEV (reference sequence). The CDR3 covers 15 residues. As DNA, the CDR3 is TGTGCCAGCACCACGGGAAGCGGGACCTACAATGAGCAGTTCTTC. The encoded protein is CASTTGSGTYNEQFF.

This chain connects TRBV5-8 to TRBJ2-2; D might be TRBD2 (5 bases). CDR1 and CDR2 (germline): SGHTS, YDEGEE. The CDR3 runs 16 residues. The V and J ends lost 3 bases and 5 bases respectively, with 17 bases between them. The CDR3 sequence: CASSSRGIRRTGELFF. As DNA, the CDR3 is TGTGCCAGCAGCTCCAGAGGGATTAGGAGGACCGGGGAGCTGTTTTTT.

The rearrangement uses TRBV7-8 and TRBJ2-7; TRBD2 might be the D (5 bases). CDR3 length equals 14 residues. Trimming cost V 5 bases and J 0 bases, with 11 bases left between them. Germline CDR1 is SGHVS and CDR2 is FQNEAQ. The CDR3 sequence: CASSRAGDSYEQYF. For the CDR3, the DNA is TGTGCCAGCAGCCGCGCCGGGGACTCCTACGAGCAGTACTTC.

The V gene is TRBV27, the J gene TRBJ1-5, with 8 bases fitting TRBD1. V lost 4 bases, J lost 6 bases, and 8 bases stayed unmatched. This CDR3 contains 15 residues. The germline V gene encodes CDR1 MNHEY and CDR2 SMNVEV (reference sequence). The CDR3 is CASSSFGTGLQPQHF. The CDR3 nucleotides read TGTGCCAGCAGTTCCTTCGGGACAGGACTTCAGCCCCAGCATTTT.

V is TRBV5-1 and J is TRBJ1-2; 7 bases align to TRBD1. Per germline, CDR1 SGHRS and CDR2 YFSETQ. J lost 5 bases, V lost 0 bases, and 4 bases had no gene match. The CDR3 contains 14 residues. The CDR3 DNA sequence: TGCGCCAGCAGCTTGGGACAGGGAAATTATGGCTACACCTTC. Translation gives CASSLGQGNYGYTF.

The chain joins TRBV5-5 to TRBJ1-3; TRBD1 aligns across 8 bases. Losses at the gene ends were 4 bases for V and 8 bases for J; bases not matched to a gene: 14. Germline V gene sequence: CDR1 SGHKS, CDR2 YYEKEE (reference sequence). CDR3 size: 16 residues. The CDR3 nucleotides read TGTGCCAGCAGCGACGGACAGGGCGTTCTGGAGGACACCATATATTTT. The encoded protein is CASSDGQGVLEDTIYF.

This clone was seen a handful of times. The chain has TRBV30 and TRBJ1-2, with a possible D match to TRBD1 (6 bases). The V end lost 1 base, the J end lost 7 bases, and 13 bases lay between the germline ends. CDR1 and CDR2 from the germline V gene are GTSNPN and SVGIG (reference sequence). The CDR3 runs 13 residues. CDR3 loop: CAWSEGGVVGYTF. The DNA of the CDR3 is TGTGCCTGGAGTGAAGGGGGGGTTGTTGGCTACACCTTC.

The chain carries TRBV12-5 and TRBJ2-3, with D possibly matching TRBD2 (5 bases). From germline, CDR1 is LGHNT and CDR2 FRNRAP. This CDR3 has 12 residues. Trimming took 3 bases from V and 6 from J, leaving 7 bases between them. The CDR3 nucleotides read TGTGCTAGTGGTTTACTAGGTGATACGCAGTATTTT. As protein: CASGLLGDTQYF.

The chain has TRBV2 and TRBJ2-7; TRBD1 matches 7 bases. The V gene end was trimmed by 6 bases and the J gene end by 7 bases; junction bases not matched to a gene: 24. This CDR3 is built from 18 residues. Per germline, CDR1 SNHLY and CDR2 FYNNEI. As DNA, the CDR3 is TGTGCCAGCAGGAATCCCGACAGGGCTCGGCTTCGTGTGGGGGAGCAGTACTTC. This gives the protein CASRNPDRARLRVGEQYF.

This clone was counted once. This sequence joins TRBV4-1 and TRBJ2-5; 12 bases agree with TRBD1. After removal of 0 bases from V and 7 bases from J, the junction contained 9 bases not matched to a gene. The length of the CDR3 is 17 residues. Germline lookup yields CDR1 MGHRA and CDR2 YSYEKL. The CDR3 sequence: CASSQEFGTGGWWTQYF. CDR3 nucleotides: TGCGCCAGCAGCCAAGAATTCGGGACAGGGGGCTGGTGGACCCAGTACTTC.